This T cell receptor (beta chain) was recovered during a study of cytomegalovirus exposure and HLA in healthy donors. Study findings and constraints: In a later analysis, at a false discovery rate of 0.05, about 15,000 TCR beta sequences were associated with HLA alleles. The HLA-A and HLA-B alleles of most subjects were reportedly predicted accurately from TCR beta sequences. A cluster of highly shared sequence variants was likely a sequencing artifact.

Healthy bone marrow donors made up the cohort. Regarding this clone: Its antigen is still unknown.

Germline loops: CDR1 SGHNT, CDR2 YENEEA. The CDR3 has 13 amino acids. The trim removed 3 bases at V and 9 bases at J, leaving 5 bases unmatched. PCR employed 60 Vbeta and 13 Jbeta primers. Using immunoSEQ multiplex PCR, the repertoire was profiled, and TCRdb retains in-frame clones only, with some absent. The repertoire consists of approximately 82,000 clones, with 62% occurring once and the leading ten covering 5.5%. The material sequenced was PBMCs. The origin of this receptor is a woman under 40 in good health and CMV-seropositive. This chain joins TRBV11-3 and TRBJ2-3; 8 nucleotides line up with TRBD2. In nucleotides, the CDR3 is TGTGCCAGCAGCTTGACTAGCGTAGGCACGCAGTATTTT. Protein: CASSLTSVGTQYF.